This TCR beta chain was recovered during a study of T cells expressing NK-cell markers. Study background: Sorted CD3+CD56-NKG2C+, CD3+CD56+NKG2C+ and CD3+CD56+NKG2C- T cells supplied the TCR beta repertoires.

CDR1 is DFQATT and CDR2 is SNEGSKA in the germline V gene (reference sequence). The CDR3 spans 15 residues. Reprocessing the 5' RACE reads, TCRdb reports a single entry for every CDR3 protein and omits DNA. The data include about 550,000 distinct CDR3 sequences; the top ten clones carry approximately 4%. The specimen was blood T cells: a sorted CD56 or NKG2C T cell subset, CD4+ or CD8+ T cells, or bulk PBMC T cells (not recorded which). This clonotype originated in a man aged 18 to 35 in good health. The chain recombines TRBV20-1 with TRBJ2-2; without DNA, the TCRdb call of TRBD2 cannot be checked. CDR3 region: CSARRRDYRVGELFF.